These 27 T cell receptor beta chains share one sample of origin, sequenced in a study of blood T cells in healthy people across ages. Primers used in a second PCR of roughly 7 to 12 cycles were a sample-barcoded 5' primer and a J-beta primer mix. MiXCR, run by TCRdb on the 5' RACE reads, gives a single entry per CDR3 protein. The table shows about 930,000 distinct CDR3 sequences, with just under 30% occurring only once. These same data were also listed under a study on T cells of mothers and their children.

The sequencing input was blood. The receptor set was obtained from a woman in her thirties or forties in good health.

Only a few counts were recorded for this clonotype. DNA of the CDR3: TGTGCCAGCAGGCGCGGGGGCGCCGGCACAGATACGCAGTATTTT. It specifies CASRRGGAGTDTQYF. The J gene is TRBJ2-3, the V gene TRBV28; D is possibly TRBD2 (7 bases). V was pared by 6 bases and J by 1 base, with 14 bases between. The germline CDR1 and CDR2 sequences are MDHEN and SYDVKM. The CDR3 spans 15 residues.

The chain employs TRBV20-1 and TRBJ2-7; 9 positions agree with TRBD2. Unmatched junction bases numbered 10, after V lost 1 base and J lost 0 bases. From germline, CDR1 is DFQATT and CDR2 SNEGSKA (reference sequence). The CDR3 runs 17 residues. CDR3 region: CSARVLPSGASSYEQYF. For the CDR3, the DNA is TGCAGTGCTAGAGTCCTTCCTAGCGGGGCTAGCTCCTACGAGCAGTACTTC.

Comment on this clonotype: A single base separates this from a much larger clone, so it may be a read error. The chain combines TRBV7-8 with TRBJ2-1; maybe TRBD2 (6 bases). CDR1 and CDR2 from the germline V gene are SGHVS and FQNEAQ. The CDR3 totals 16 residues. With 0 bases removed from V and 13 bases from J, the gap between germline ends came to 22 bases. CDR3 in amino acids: CASSLAGGGVGETQFF. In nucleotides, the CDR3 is TGTGCCAGCAGCTTAGCGGGCGGCGGGGTAGGAGAGACCCAGTTCTTC.

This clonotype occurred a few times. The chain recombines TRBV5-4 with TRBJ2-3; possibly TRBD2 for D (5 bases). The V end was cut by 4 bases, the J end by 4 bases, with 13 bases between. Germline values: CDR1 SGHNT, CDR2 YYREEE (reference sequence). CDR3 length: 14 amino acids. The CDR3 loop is CASSRAGVADTQYF. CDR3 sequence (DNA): TGTGCCAGCAGCCGAGCCGGGGTGGCAGATACGCAGTATTTT.

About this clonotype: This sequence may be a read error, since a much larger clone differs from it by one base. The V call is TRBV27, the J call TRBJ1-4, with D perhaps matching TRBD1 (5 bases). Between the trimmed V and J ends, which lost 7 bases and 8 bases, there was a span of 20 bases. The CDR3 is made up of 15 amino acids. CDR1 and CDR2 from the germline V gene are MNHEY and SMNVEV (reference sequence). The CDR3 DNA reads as TGTGCCAGCAAGGACACGGGCCTTTTTAAGGAAAAACTGTTTTTT. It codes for CASKDTGLFKEKLFF.

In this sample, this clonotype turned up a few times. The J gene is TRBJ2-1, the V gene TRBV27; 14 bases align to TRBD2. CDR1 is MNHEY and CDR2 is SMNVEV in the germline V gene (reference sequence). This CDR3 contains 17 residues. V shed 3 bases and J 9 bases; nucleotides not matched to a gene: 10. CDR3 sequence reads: CASSFISGTSGGGEQFF. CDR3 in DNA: TGTGCCAGCAGTTTCATCAGCGGGACTAGCGGGGGAGGTGAGCAGTTCTTC.

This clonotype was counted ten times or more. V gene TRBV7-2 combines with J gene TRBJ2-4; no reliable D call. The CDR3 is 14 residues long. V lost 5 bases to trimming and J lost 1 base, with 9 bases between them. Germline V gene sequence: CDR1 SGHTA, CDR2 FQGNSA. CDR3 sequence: CASSNTDAKNIQYF. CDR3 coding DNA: TGTGCCAGCAGCAACACGGATGCCAAAAACATTCAGTACTTC.

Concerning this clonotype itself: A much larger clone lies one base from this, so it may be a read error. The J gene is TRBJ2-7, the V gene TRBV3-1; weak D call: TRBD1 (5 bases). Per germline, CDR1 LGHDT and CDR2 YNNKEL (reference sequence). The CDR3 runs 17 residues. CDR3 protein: CTSSQGSGATFSYEQYF. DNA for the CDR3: TGTACCAGCAGCCAAGGCAGTGGGGCTACCTTCTCCTACGAGCAGTACTTC.

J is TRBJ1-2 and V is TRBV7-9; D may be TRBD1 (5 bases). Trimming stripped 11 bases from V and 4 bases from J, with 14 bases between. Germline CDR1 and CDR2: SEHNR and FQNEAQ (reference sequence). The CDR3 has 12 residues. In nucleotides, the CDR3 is TGTGCCTCGGCGGGACGCCTCTATGGCTACACCTTC. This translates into CASAGRLYGYTF.

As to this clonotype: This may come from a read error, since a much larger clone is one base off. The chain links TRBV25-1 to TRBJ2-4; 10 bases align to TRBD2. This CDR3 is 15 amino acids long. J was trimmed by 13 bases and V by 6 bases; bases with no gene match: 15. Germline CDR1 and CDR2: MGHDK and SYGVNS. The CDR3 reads CASSRVAGGYNEQYF. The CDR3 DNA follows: TGTGCCAGCAGCCGGGTAGCGGGGGGATACAATGAGCAGTACTTC.

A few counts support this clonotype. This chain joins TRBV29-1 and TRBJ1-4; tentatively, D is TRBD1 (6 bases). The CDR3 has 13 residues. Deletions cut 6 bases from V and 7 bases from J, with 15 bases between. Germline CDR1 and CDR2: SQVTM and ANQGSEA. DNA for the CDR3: TGCAGCGTCATGACAGGCCGTCGTGAAAAACTGTTTTTT. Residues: CSVMTGRREKLFF. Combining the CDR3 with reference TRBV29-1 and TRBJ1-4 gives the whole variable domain SAVISQKPSRDICQRGTSLTIQCQVDSQVTMMFWYRQQPGQSLTLIATANQGSEATYESGFVIDKFPISRPNLTFSTLTVSNMSPEDSSIYLCSVMTGRREKLFFGSGTQLSVL.

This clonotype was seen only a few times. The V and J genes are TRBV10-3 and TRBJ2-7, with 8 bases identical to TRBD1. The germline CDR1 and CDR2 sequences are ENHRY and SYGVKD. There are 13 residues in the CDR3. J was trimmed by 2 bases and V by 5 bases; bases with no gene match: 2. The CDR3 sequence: CAISKTGAYEQYF. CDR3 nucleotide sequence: TGTGCCATCAGTAAGACAGGGGCCTACGAGCAGTACTTC.

CDR3 residues: CASRSWDRDNSPLHF. The CDR3, as DNA: TGTGCCAGCAGGAGCTGGGACAGGGATAATTCACCCCTCCACTTT. This chain links TRBV6-5 with TRBJ1-6, with TRBD1 matching 9 bases. CDR1 and CDR2 (germline): MNHEY, SVGAGI. V was clipped by 6 bases and J by 5 bases; unmatched bases: 5. The CDR3 extends over 15 amino acids.

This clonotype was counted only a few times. The CDR3 bases are TGTGCCAGCAGCCTTTATACCTACGAGCAGTACTTC. It codes for CASSLYTYEQYF. This chain connects TRBV7-9 to TRBJ2-7; no reliable D call. There are 12 residues in the CDR3. Germline CDR1 and CDR2: SEHNR and FQNEAQ (reference sequence). V was pared by 5 bases and J by 2 bases, with 7 bases between. Together with reference TRBV7-9 and TRBJ2-7, the CDR3 gives the full variable domain: DTGVSQNPRHKITKRGQNVTFRCDPISEHNRLYWYRQTLGQGPEFLTYFQNEAQLEKSRLLSDRFSAERPKGSFSTLEIQRTEQGDSAMYLCASSLYTYEQYFGPGTRLTVT.

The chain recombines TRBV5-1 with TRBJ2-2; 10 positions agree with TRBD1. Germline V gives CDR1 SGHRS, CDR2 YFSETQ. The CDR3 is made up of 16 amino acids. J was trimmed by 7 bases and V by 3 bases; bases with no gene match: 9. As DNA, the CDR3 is TGCGCCAGCAGCTCCGGACAGGGGGGAAGGATCGGGGAGCTGTTTTTT. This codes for CASSSGQGGRIGELFF.

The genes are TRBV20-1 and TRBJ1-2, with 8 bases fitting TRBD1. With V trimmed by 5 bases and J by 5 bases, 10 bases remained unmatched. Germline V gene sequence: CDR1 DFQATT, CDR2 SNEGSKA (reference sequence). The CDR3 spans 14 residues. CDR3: CSAAGTGVGYGYTF. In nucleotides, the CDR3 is TGCAGTGCTGCCGGGACAGGAGTGGGGTATGGCTACACCTTC.

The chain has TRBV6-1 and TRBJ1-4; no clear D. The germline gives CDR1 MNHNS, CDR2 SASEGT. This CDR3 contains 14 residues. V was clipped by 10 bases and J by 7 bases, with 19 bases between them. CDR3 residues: CATSRLDGGEKLFF. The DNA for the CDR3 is TGTGCCACCAGCAGATTGGACGGTGGTGAAAAACTGTTTTTT.

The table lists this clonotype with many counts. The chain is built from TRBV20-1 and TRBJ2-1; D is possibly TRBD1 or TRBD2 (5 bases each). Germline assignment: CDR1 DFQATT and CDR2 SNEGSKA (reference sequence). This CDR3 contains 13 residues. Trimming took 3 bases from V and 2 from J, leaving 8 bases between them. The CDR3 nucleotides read TGCAGTGCTAGCGGGGCGACCTACAATGAGCAGTTCTTC. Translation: CSASGATYNEQFF.

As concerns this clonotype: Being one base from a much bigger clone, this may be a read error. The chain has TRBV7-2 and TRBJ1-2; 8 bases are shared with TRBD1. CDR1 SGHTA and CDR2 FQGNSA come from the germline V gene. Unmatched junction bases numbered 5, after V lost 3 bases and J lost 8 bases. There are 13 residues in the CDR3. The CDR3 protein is CASSFTGGGGYTF. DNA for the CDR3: TGTGCCAGCAGCTTCACAGGGGGAGGAGGCTACACCTTC.

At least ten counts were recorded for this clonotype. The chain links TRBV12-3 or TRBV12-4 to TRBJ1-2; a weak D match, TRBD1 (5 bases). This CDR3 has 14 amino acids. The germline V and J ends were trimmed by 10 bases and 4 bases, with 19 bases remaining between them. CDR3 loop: CATAGRMRGYGYTF. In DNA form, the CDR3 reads TGTGCCACCGCAGGCAGGATGAGGGGCTATGGCTACACCTTC.

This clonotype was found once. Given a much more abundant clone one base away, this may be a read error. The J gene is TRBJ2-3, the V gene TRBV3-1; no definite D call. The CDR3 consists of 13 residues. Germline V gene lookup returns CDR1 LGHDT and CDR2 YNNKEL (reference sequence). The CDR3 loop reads CACSQRGTDTQYF. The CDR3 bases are TGTGCCTGCAGCCAAAGGGGCACAGATACGCAGTATTTT.

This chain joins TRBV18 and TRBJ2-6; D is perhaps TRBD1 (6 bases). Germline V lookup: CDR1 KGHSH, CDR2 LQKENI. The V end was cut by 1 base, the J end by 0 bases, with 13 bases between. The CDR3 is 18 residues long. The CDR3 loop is CASSPREDSRSGANVLTF. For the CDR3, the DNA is TGTGCCAGCTCACCACGAGAGGACAGCCGCTCTGGGGCCAACGTCCTGACTTTC.

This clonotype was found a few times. CDR3 sequence (DNA): TGTGCCACCAGTGACCCTCCAGGGGGTCGGGGCAATGAGCAGTTCTTC. Its protein product is CATSDPPGGRGNEQFF. The chain combines TRBV24-1 with TRBJ2-1; 7 nucleotides line up with TRBD1. The CDR3 covers 16 residues. Trimming took 4 bases from V and 6 from J; bases not matched to a gene: 11. The germline CDR1 and CDR2 sequences are KGHDR and SFDVKD.

CDR3 sequence (DNA): TGTGCCAGCAGCCCGCCCGGGACAGGGTCTAGCGAGCAGTACTTC. It translates to CASSPPGTGSSEQYF. The chain couples TRBV7-9 to TRBJ2-7, with TRBD1 identical over 9 bases. V lost 5 bases to trimming and J lost 6 bases; unmatched junction nucleotides: 11. The CDR3 length is 15 residues. The germline CDR1 and CDR2 sequences are SEHNR and FQNEAQ (reference sequence).

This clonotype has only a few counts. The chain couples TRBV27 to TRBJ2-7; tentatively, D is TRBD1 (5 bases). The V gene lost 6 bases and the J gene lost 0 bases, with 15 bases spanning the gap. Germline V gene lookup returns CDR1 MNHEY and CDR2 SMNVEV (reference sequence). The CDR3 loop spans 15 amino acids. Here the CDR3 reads CASSLTDGHSYEQYF. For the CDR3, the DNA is TGTGCCAGCAGCCTAACCGATGGACACTCCTACGAGCAGTACTTC.

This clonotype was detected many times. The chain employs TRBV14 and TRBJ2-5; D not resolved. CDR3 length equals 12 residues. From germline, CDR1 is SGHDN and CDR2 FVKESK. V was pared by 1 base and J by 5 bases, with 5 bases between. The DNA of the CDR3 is TGTGCCAGCAGCCAAGGAGTGGAGACCCAGTACTTC. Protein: CASSQGVETQYF.

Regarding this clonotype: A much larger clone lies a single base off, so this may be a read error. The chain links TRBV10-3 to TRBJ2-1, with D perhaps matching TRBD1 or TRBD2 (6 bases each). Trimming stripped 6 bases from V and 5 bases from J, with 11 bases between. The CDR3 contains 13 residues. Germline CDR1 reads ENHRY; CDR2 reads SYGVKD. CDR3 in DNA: TGTGCCATCAGGGGGGGCCTTGACAATGAGCAGTTCTTC. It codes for CAIRGGLDNEQFF.